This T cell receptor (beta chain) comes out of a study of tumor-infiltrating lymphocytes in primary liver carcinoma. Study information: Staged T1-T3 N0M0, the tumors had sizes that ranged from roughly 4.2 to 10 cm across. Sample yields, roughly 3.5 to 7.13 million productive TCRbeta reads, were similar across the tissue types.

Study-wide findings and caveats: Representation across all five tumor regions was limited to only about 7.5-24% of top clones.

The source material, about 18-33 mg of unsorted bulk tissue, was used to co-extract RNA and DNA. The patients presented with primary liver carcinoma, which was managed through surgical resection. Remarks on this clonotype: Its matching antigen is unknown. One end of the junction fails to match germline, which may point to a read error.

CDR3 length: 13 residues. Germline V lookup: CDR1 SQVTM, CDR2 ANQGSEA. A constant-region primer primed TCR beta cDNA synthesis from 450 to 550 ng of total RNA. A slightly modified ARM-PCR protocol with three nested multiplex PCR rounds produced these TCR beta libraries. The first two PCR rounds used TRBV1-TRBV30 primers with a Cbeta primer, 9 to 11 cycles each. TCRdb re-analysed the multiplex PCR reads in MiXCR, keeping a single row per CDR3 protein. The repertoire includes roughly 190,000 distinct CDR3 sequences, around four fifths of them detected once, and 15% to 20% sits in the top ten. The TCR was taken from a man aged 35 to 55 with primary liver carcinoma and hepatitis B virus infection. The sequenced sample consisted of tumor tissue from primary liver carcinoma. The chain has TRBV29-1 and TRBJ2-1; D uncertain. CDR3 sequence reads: CSVLVSSGYEQLF. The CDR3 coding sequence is TGCAGCGTTCTGGTATCGTCCGGGTATGAGCAGCTCTTC.